This TCR beta chain was retrieved from a study of cytomegalovirus exposure and HLA in healthy donors. Overall study context: Membership in the Caucasian-associated ancestry cluster was found for 81% of 300 to 400 genotyped donors.

Study-level findings and limits: V- and J-gene trimming in TCR beta was tied to a missense DCLRE1C variant by an analysis performed later.

With respect to this clone: Its matching antigen is unknown.

Primers for the PCR totalled 60 Vbeta and 13 Jbeta. The repertoire was sequenced with immunoSEQ multiplex PCR; TCRdb's copy has only in-frame clones and lacks some. Among hundreds of thousands of clones listed, about 80% were seen once. Per the germline V gene, CDR1 is SGHVS and CDR2 is FQNEAQ. V was shortened by 1 base and J by 5 bases, with 12 bases between the two germline ends. The CDR3 extends over 14 amino acids. The material sequenced was PBMCs. This rearrangement joins TRBV7-8 to TRBJ2-7; D perhaps matches TRBD2 (5 bases). The receptor was derived from a man aged 18 to 30 in good health and CMV-seronegative. As DNA, the CDR3 is TGTGCCAGCAGCTTAGTGACGGCGCGGGACGAGCAGTACTTC. Residues: CASSLVTARDEQYF.